This T cell receptor beta chain was identified in a study of blood T cell repertoires in COVID-19. The V segment lost 7 bases and the J segment 5 bases; nucleotides outside the gene matches: 12. Germline V gene data show CDR1 as LNHDA and CDR2 as SQIVND (reference sequence). CDR3 length: 17 residues. Profiled with immunoSEQ multiplex PCR; TCRdb holds only in-frame clones, not every one. The sample lists 150,000 or so clones; 87% were seen once. Participant age was roughly 18 to 95 years, and participants resided in roughly 24 US areas. The rearrangement joins TRBV19 to TRBJ2-2; 11 bases are a match to TRBD1. What was sequenced was PBMCs or T cells enriched from blood (not recorded which). The source of this sequence is a woman aged 40 to 50 who had been exposed to COVID-19. The CDR3 DNA is TGTGCCAGTACCCCACTACCGGGACAGGGGGGGACCGGGGAGCTGTTTTTT. This codes for CASTPLPGQGGTGELFF. Full variable domain (missing parts from reference TRBV19 and TRBJ2-2): DGGITQSPKYLFRKEGQNVTLSCEQNLNHDAMYWYRQDPGQGLRLIYYSQIVNDFQKGDIAEGYSVSREKKESFPLTVTSAQKNPTAFYLCASTPLPGQGGTGELFFGEGSRLTVL.